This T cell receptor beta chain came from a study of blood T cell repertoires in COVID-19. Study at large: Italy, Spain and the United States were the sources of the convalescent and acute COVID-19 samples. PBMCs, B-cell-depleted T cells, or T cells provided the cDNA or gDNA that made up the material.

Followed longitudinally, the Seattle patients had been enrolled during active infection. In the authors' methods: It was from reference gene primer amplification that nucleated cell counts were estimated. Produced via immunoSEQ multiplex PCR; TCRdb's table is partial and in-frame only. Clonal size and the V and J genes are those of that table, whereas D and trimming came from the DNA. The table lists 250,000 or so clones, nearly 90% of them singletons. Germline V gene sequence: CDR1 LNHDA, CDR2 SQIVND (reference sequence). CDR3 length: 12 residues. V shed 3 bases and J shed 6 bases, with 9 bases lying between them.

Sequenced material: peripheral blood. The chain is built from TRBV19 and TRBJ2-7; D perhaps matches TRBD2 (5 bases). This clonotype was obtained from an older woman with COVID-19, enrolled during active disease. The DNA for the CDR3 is TGTGCCAGTAGTATTATCCGGGGCGAGCAGTACTTC. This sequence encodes CASSIIRGEQYF.